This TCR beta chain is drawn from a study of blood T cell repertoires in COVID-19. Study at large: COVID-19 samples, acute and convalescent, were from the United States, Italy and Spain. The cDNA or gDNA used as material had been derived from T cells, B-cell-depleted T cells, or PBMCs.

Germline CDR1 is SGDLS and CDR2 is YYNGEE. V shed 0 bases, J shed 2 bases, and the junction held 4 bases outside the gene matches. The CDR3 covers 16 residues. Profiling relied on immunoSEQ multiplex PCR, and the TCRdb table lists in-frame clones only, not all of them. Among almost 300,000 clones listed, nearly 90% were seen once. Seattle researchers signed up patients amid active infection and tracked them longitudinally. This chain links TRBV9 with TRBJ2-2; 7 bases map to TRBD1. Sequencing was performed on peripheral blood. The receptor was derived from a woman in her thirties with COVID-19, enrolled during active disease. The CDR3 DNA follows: TGTGCCAGCAGCGTAGGGGGGACAGCTAACACCGGGGAGCTGTTTTTT. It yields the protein CASSVGGTANTGELFF. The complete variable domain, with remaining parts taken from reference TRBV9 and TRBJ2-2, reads DSGVTQTPKHLITATGQRVTLRCSPRSGDLSVYWYQQSLDQGLQFLIQYYNGEERAKGNILERFSAQQFPDLHSELNLSSLELGDSALYFCASSVGGTANTGELFFGEGSRLTVL.